This T cell receptor beta chain was captured in a study of spatial heterogeneity in lung cancer. Study overall: At a median of about 22 months after resection, follow-up PBMC samples were sequenced when available. For the average unique TCR and UMI combination, more than nine occurrences appeared in raw reads.

Described time point: blood at routine non-recurrence follow-up after resection. Tumor, nontumor lung or frozen PBMC supplied whole RNA that was sequenced unsorted. In this sample, this clonotype turned up a few times. Individually, TCR cDNA molecules were each labelled with a unique molecular identifier. TCRdb reprocessed the 5' RACE reads via MiXCR and lists one record per CDR3 protein. This table has roughly 30,000 distinct CDR3 sequences, 10% appearing once. The CDR3 extends over 11 amino acids. Germline assignment: CDR1 MDHEN and CDR2 SYDVKM. V lost 6 bases to trimming and J lost 7 bases, with 9 bases between them.

This material consisted of PBMCs, taken at follow-up. J is TRBJ1-1 and V is TRBV28; possibly TRBD1 for D (6 bases). The source of this sequence is a female donor with early-stage non-small cell lung cancer. CDR3 DNA sequence: TGTGCCAGCAGCGTCAGGGGTGAAGCTTTCTTT. This gives the protein CASSVRGEAFF. The complete variable domain, with remaining parts taken from reference TRBV28 and TRBJ1-1, reads DVKVTQSSRYLVKRTGEKVFLECVQDMDHENMFWYRQDPGLGLRLIYFSYDVKMKEKGDIPEGYSVSREKKERFSLILESASTNQTSMYLCASSVRGEAFFGQGTRLTVV.